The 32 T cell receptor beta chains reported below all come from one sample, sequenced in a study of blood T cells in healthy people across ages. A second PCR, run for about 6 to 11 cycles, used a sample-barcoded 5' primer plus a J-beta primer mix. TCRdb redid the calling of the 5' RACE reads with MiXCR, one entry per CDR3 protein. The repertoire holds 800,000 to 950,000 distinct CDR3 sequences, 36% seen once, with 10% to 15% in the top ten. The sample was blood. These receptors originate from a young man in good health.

The CDR3 region is CASSPLAGTDNIQYF. DNA for the CDR3: TGTGCCAGCTCACCACTTGCAGGGACGGATAACATTCAGTACTTC. The V call is TRBV18, the J call TRBJ2-4; either TRBD1 or TRBD2 may supply D (5 bases each). Germline V gene sequence: CDR1 KGHSH, CDR2 LQKENI. CDR3 size: 15 residues. The V end was cut by 1 base, the J end by 7 bases, with 14 bases between. Variable domain in full (rest from reference TRBV18 and TRBJ2-4): NAGVMQNPRHLVRRRGQEARLRCSPMKGHSHVYWYRQLPEEGLKFMVYLQKENIIDESGMPKERFSAEFPKEGPSILRIQQVVRGDSAAYFCASSPLAGTDNIQYFGAGTRLSVL.

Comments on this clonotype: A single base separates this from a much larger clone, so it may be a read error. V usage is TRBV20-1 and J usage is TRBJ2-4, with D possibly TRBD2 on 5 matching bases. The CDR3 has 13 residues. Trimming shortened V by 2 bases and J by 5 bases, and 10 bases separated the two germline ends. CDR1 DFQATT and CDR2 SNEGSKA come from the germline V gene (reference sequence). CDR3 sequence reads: CSARKSAENIQYF. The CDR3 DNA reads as TGCAGTGCTAGAAAGTCAGCGGAAAACATTCAGTACTTC.

CDR3 sequence: CASSLNAGPQETQFF. DNA of the CDR3: TGTGCCAGCAGCTTAAACGCCGGACCCCAAGAGACCCAGTTCTTC. The chain links TRBV7-3 to TRBJ2-5, with D unresolved. The J call may not be correct, given that the DNA end is closer to TRBJ2-1. Germline CDR1 is SGHTA and CDR2 is FQGTGA. The CDR3 runs to 15 residues.

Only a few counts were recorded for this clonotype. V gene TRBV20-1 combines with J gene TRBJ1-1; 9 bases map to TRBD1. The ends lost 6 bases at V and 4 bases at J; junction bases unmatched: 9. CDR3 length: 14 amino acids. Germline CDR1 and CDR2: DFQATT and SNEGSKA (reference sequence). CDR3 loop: CSASTGQGITEAFF. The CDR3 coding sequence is TGCAGTGCGAGTACGGGACAGGGCATCACTGAAGCTTTCTTT.

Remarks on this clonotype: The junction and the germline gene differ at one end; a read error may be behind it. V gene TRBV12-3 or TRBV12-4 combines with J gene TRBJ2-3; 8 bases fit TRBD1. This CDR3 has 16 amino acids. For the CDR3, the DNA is TGTGCCGGCAGTTTACGACAGGGGTTAAGCACAGATACGCAGTATTTT. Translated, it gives CAGSLRQGLSTDTQYF.

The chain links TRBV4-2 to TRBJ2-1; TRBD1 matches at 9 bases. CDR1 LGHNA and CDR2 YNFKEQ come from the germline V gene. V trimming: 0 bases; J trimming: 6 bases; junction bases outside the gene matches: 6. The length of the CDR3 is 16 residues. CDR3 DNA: TGTGCCAGCAGCCAAGAGGATGGACAGGGGTTCAATGAGCAGTTCTTC. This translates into CASSQEDGQGFNEQFF.

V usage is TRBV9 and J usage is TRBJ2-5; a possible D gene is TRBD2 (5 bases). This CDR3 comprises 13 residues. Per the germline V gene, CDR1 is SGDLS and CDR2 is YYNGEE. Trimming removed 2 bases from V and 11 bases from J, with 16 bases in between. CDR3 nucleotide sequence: TGTGCCAGCAGCGTTCCCCCCGGGGATGAGCAGTACTTC. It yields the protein CASSVPPGDEQYF.

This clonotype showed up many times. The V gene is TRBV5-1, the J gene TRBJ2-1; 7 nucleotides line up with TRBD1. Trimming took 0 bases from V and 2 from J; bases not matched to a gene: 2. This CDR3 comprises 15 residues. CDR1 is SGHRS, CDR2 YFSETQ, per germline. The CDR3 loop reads CASSLVGGTYNEQFF. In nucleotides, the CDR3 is TGCGCCAGCAGCTTGGTAGGGGGCACCTACAATGAGCAGTTCTTC.

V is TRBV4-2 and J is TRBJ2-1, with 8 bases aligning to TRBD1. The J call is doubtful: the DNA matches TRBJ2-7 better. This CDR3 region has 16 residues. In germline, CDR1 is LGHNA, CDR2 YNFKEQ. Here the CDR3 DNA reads TGTGCCAGCAGCCAAGTCCTCCGGGACAGGTACAATGAGCAGTACTTC. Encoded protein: CASSQVLRDRYNEQYF.

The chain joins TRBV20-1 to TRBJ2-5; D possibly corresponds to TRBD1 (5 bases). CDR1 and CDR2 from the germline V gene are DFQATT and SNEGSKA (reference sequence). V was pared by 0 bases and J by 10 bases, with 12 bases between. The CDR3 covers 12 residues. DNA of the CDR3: TGCAGTGCTAGAGAACCAGACAGCCTCCAGTACTTC. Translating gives CSAREPDSLQYF.

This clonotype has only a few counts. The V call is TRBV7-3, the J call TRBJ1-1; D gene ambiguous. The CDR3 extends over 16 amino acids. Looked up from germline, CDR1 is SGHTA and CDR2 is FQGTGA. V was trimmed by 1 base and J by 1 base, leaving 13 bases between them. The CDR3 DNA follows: TGTGCCAGCAGCTTAATTGGAGGTCCCTCGAACACTGAAGCTTTCTTT. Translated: CASSLIGGPSNTEAFF.

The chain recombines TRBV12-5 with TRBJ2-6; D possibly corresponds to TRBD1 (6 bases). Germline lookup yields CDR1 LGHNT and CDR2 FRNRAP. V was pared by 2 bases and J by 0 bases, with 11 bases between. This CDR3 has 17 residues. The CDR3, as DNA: TGTGCTAGTGGTTTGTCACAGGGCCTCTCTGGGGCCAACGTCCTGACTTTC. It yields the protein CASGLSQGLSGANVLTF.

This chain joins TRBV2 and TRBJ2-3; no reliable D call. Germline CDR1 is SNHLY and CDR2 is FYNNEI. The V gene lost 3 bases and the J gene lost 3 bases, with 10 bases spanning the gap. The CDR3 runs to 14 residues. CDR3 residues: CASSDRSKTDTQYF. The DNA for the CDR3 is TGTGCCAGCAGTGATCGTTCGAAGACAGATACGCAGTATTTT.

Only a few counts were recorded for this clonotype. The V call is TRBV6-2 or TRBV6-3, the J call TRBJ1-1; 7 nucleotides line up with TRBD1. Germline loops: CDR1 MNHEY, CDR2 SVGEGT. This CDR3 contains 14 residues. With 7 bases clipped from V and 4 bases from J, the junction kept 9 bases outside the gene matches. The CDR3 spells CASTTTGVGTEAFF. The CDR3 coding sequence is TGTGCCAGCACCACTACAGGGGTGGGCACTGAAGCTTTCTTT.

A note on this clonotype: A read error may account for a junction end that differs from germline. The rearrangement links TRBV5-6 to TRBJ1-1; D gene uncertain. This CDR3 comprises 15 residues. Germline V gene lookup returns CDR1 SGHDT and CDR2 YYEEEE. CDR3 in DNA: TGTGCCTGCAGCTTGATTTACGGAATGAACGCTGAAGCTTTCTTT. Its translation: CACSLIYGMNAEAFF.

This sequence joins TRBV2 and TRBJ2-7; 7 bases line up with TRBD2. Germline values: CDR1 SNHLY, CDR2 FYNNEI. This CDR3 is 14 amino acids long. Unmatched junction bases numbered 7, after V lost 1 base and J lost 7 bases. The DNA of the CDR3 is TGTGCCAGCAGTGAAGGGGGGGGTTCTCTGGAGCAGTACTTC. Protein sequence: CASSEGGGSLEQYF. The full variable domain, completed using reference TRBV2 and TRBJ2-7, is EPEVTQTPSHQVTQMGQEVILRCVPISNHLYFYWYRQILGQKVEFLVSFYNNEISEKSEIFDDQFSVERPDGSNFTLKIRSTKLEDSAMYFCASSEGGGSLEQYFGPGTRLTVT.

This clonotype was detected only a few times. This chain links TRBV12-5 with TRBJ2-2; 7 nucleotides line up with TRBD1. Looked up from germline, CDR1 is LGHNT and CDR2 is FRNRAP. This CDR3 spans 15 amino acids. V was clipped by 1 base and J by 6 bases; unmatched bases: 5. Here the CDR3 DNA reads TGTGCTAGTGGTTTGGGACGACAGGGATCCGGGGAGCTGTTTTTT. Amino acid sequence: CASGLGRQGSGELFF. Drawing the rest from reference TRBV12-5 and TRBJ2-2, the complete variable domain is DARVTQTPRHKVTEMGQEVTMRCQPILGHNTVFWYRQTMMQGLELLAYFRNRAPLDDSGMPKDRFSAEMPDATLATLKIQPSEPRDSAVYFCASGLGRQGSGELFFGEGSRLTVL.

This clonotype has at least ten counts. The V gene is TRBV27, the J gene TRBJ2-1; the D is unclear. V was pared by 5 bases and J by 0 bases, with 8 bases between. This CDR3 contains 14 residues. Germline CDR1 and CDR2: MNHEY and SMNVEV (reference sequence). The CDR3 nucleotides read TGTGCCAGCAGTCCGGGCACCTCCTACAATGAGCAGTTCTTC. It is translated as CASSPGTSYNEQFF.

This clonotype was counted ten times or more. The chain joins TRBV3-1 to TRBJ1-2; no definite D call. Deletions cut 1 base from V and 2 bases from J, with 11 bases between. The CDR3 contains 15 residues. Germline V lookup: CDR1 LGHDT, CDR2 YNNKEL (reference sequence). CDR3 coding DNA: TGTGCCAGCAGCCAAGGTCCAGGAGCGAACTATGGCTACACCTTC. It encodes CASSQGPGANYGYTF.

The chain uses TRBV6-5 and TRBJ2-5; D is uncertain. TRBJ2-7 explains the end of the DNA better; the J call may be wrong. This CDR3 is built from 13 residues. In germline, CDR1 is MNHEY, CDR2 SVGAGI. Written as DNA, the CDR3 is TGTGCCAGCAGTTACAGGGAACTCTACGAGCAGTACTTC. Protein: CASSYRELYEQYF.

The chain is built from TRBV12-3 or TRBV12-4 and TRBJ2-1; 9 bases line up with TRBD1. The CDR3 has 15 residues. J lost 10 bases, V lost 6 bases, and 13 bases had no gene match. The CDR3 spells CASRRGTGRGGEQFF. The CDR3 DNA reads TGTGCCAGCAGACGAGGGACAGGGCGGGGAGGAGAGCAGTTCTTC.

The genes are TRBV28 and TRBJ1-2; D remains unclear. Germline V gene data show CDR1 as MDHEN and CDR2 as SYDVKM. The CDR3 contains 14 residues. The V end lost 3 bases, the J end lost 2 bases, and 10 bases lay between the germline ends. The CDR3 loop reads CASSFGRENYGYTF. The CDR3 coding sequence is TGTGCCAGCAGTTTTGGTAGGGAAAACTATGGCTACACCTTC.

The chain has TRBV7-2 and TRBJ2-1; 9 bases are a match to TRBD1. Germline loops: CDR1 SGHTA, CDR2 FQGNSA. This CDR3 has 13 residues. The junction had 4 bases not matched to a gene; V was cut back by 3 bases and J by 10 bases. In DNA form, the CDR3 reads TGTGCCAGCAGCTTTGACAGGGGGAACGAGCAGTTCTTC. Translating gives CASSFDRGNEQFF.

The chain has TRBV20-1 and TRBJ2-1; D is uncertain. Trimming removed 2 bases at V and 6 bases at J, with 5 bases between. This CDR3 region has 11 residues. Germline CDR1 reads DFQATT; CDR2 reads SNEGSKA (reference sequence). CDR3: CSARQVNEQFF. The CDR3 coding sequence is TGCAGTGCTAGACAGGTCAATGAGCAGTTCTTC.

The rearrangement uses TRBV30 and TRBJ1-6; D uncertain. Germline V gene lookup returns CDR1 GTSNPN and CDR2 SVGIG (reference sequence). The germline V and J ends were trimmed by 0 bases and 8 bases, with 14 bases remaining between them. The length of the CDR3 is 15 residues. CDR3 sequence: CAWSVSWGDDSPLHF. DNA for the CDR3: TGTGCCTGGAGTGTATCATGGGGTGATGATTCACCCCTCCACTTT. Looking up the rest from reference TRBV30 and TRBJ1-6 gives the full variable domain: SQTIHQWPATLVQPVGSPLSLECTVEGTSNPNLYWYRQAAGRGLQLLFYSVGIGQISSEVPQNLSASRPQDRQFILSSKKLLLSDSGFYLCAWSVSWGDDSPLHFGNGTRLTVT.

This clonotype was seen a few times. The CDR3 DNA reads as TGTGCCAGCAGAAAAAACAGGGTGAATGAGCAGTTCTTC. Its protein product is CASRKNRVNEQFF. The chain couples TRBV12-3 or TRBV12-4 to TRBJ2-1, with a weak D call TRBD1 (6 bases). V lost 6 bases to trimming and J lost 7 bases, with 13 bases between them. This CDR3 is built from 13 residues.

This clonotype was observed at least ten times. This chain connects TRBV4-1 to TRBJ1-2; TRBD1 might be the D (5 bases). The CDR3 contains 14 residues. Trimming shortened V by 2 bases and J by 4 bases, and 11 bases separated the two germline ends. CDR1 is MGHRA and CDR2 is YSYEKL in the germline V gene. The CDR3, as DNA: TGCGCCAGCAGCCAACCCAGGGCATCCTATGGCTACACCTTC. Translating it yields CASSQPRASYGYTF.

Written as DNA, the CDR3 is TGTGCCAGCACTCCGACACTCATGAACACTGAAGCTTTCTTT. This gives the protein CASTPTLMNTEAFF. The chain carries TRBV12-3 or TRBV12-4 and TRBJ1-1, with D hard to call. Trimming took off 7 bases at V and 0 bases at J, with 12 bases between the two ends. The CDR3 length is 14 residues.

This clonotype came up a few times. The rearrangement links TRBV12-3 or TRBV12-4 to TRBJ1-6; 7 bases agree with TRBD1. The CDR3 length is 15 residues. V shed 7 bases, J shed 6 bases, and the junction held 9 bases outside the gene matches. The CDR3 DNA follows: TGTGCCAGCACCCTAGTCGGGACAGCTAATTCACCCCTCCACTTT. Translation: CASTLVGTANSPLHF.

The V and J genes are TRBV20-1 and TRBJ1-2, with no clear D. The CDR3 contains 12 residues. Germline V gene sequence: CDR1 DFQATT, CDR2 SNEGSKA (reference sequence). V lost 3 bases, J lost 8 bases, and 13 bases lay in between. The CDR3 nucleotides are TGCAGTGCTAGTAAAGGTCCCTACGGCTACACCTTC. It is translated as CSASKGPYGYTF.

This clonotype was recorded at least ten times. The CDR3 spells CASSQVRGPYEQYF. The CDR3 DNA follows: TGCGCCAGCAGCCAAGTTCGGGGGCCTTACGAGCAGTACTTC. The V call is TRBV4-3, the J call TRBJ2-7; perhaps D is TRBD1 or TRBD2 (6 bases each). V was trimmed by 1 base and J by 4 bases, leaving 11 bases between them. This CDR3 has 14 amino acids. The germline gives CDR1 LGHNA, CDR2 YSLEER.

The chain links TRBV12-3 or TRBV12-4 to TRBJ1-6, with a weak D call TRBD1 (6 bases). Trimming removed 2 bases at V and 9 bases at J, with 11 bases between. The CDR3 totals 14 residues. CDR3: CASSLQGIGSPLHF. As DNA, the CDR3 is TGTGCCAGCAGTTTACAGGGGATAGGTTCACCCCTCCACTTT.